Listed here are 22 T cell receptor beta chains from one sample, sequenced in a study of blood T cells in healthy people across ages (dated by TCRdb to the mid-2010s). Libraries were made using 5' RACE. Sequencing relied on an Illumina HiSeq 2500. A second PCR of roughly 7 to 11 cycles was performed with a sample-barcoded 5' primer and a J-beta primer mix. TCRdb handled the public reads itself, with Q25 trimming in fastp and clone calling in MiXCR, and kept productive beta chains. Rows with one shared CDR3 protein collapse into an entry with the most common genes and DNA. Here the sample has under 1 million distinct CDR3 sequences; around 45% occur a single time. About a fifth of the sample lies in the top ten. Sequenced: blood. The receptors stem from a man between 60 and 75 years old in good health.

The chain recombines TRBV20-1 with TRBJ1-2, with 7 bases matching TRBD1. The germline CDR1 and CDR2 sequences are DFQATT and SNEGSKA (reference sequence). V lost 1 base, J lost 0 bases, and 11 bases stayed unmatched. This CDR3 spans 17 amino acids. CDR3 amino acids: CSARAWQGVVSNYGYTF. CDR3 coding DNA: TGCAGTGCTAGAGCTTGGCAGGGGGTTGTCTCTAACTATGGCTACACCTTC.

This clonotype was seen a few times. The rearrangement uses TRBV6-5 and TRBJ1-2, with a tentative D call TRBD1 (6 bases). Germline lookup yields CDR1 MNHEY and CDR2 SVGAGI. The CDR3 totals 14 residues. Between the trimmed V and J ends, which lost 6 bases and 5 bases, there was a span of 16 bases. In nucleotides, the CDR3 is TGTGCCAGCAGCTACAGGGCGGTCGATTATGGCTACACCTTC. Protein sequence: CASSYRAVDYGYTF.

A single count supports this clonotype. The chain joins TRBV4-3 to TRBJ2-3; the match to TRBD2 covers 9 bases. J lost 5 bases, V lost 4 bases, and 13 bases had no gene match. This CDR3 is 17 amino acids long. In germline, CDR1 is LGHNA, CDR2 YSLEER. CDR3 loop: CASSLGLGGGVGDTQYF. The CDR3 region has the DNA TGCGCCAGCAGCCTGGGCCTGGGCGGGGGGGTTGGAGATACGCAGTATTTT.

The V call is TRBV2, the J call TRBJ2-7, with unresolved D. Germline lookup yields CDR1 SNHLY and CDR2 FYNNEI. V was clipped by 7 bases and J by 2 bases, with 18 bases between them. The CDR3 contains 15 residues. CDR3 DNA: TGTGCCAGCACTCGAAGTACAGAAGTTCCCTACGAGCAGTACTTC. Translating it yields CASTRSTEVPYEQYF.

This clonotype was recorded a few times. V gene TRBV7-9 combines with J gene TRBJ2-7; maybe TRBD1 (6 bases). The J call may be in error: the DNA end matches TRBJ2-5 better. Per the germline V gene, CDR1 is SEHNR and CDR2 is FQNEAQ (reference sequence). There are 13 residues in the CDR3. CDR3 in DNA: TGTGCCAGCAGTGCCCCGAGGGGGGAGACCCAGTACTTC. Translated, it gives CASSAPRGETQYF.

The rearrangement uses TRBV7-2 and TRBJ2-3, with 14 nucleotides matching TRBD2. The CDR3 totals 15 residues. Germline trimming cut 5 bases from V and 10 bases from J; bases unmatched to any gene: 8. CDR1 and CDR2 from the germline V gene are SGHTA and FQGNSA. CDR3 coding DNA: TGTGCCAGCAGCCAGGGACTAGCGGGGGCGGGGGCGCAGTATTTT. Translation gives CASSQGLAGAGAQYF. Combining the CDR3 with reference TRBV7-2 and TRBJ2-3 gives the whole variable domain GAGVSQSPSNKVTEKGKDVELRCDPISGHTALYWYRQSLGQGLEFLIYFQGNSAPDKSGLPSDRFSAERTGGSVSTLTIQRTQQEDSAVYLCASSQGLAGAGAQYFGPGTRLTVL.

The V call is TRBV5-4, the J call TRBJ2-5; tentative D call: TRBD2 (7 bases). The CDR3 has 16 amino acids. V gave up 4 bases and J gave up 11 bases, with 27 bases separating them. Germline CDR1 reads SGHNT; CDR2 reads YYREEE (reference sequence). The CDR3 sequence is CASSLDRRGGFREQYF. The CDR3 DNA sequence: TGTGCCAGCAGCCTGGATAGGAGGGGGGGCTTTCGGGAGCAGTACTTC.

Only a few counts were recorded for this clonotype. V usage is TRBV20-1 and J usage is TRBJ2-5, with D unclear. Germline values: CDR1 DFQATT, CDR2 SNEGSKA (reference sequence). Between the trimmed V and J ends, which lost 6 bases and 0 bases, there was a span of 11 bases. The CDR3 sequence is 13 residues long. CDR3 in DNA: TGCAGTGCACGACCGACGTACCAAGAGACCCAGTACTTC. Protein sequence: CSARPTYQETQYF.

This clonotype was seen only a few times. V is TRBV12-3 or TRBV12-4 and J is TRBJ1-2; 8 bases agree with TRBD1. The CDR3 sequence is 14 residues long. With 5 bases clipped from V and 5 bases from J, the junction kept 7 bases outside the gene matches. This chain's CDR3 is CASSPTGVLYGYTF. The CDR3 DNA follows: TGTGCCAGCAGTCCGACAGGGGTTTTATATGGCTACACCTTC.

CDR3 nucleotides: TGCGCCAGCAGCTTGGACACCTTTGAAAAACTGTTTTTT. It specifies CASSLDTFEKLFF. V is TRBV5-1 and J is TRBJ1-4; D is ambiguous. The CDR3 is made up of 13 amino acids. CDR1 is SGHRS and CDR2 is YFSETQ in the germline V gene. V was cut by 0 bases and J by 7 bases, with 7 bases left in between.

The chain's CDR3 is CSVWNTGELFF. The CDR3 nucleotides read TGCAGCGTTTGGAACACCGGGGAGCTGTTTTTT. This chain connects TRBV29-1 to TRBJ2-2; D uncertain. This CDR3 has 11 amino acids. Germline V gene data show CDR1 as SQVTM and CDR2 as ANQGSEA. V lost 5 bases and J 1 base, leaving 2 bases between the germline ends.

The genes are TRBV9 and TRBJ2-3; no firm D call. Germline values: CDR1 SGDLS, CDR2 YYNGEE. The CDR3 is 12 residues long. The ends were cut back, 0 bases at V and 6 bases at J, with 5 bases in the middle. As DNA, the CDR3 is TGTGCCAGCAGCGTAGAGGTGGATACGCAGTATTTT. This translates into CASSVEVDTQYF.

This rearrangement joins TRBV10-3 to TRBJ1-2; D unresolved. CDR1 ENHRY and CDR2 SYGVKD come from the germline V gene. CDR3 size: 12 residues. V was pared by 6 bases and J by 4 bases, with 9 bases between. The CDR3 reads CAISNRTYGYTF. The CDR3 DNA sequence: TGTGCCATCAGCAACAGAACCTATGGCTACACCTTC.

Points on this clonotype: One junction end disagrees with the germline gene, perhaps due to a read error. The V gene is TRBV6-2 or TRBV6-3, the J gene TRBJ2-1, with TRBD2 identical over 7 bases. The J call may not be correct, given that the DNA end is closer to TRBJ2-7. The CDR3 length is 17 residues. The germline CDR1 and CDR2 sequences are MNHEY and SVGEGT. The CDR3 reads CANSYSPSSGIYNEQYF. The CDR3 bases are TGTGCCAACAGTTACTCCCCCTCTAGCGGAATCTACAATGAGCAGTACTTC.

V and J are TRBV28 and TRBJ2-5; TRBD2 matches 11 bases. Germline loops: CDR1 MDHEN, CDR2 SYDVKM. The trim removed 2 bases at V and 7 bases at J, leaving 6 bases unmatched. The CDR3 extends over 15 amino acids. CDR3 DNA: TGTGCCAGCAGTTTACCTAGCGGGGGGTTAGGGACCCAGTACTTC. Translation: CASSLPSGGLGTQYF.

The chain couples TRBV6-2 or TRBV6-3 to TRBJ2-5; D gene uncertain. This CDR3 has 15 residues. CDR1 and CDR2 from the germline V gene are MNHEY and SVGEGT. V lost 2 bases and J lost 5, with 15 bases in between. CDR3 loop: CASSYVGAPSETQYF. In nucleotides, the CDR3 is TGTGCCAGCAGTTACGTAGGAGCCCCAAGCGAGACCCAGTACTTC.

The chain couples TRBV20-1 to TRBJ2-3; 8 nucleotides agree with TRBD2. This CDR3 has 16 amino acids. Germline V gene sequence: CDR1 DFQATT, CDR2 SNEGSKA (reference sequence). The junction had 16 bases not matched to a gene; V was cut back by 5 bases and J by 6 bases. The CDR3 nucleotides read TGCAGTGCTGGTTACTCGGGACTAGTAATATCTGATACGCAGTATTTT. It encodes CSAGYSGLVISDTQYF.

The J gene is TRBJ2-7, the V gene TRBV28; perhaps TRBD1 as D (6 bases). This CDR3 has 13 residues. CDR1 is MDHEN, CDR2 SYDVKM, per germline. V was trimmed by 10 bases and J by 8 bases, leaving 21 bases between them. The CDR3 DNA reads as TGTGCCACCTGGCGTGGCAGGGGATTGCAGCAGTACTTC. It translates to CATWRGRGLQQYF.

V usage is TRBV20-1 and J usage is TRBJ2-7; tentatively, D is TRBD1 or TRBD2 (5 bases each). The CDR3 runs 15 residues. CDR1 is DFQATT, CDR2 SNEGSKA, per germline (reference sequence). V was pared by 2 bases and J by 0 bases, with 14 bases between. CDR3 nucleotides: TGCAGTGCTAGATCCGTCCGGGACCACTCCTACGAGCAGTACTTC. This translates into CSARSVRDHSYEQYF.

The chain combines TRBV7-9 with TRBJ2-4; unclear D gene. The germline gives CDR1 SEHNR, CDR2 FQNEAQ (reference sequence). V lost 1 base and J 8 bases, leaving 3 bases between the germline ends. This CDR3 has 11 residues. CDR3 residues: CASSLEDIQYF. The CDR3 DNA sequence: TGTGCCAGCAGCTTAGAGGACATTCAGTACTTC.

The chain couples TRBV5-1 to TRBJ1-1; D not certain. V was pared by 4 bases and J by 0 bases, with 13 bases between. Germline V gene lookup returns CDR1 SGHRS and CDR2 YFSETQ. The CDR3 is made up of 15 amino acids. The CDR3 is CASSTAGDMNTEAFF. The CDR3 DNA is TGCGCCAGCAGCACCGCCGGAGACATGAACACTGAAGCTTTCTTT.

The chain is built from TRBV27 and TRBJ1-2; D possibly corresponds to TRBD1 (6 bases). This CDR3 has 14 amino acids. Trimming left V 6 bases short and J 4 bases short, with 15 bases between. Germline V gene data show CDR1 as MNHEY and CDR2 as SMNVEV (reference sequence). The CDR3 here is CASRPQGSGYGYTF. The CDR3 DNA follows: TGTGCCAGCAGACCACAGGGTTCCGGCTATGGCTACACCTTC.